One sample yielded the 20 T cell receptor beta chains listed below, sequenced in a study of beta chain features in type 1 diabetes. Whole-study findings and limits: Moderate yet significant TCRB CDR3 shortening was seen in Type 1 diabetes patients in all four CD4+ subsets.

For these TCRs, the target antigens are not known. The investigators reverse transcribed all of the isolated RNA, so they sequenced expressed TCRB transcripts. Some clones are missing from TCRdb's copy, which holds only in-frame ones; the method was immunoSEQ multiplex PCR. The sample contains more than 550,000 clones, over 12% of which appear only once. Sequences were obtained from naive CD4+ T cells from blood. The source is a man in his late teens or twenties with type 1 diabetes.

The CDR3 region is CASSWRRWETQYF. For the CDR3, the DNA is TGCGCCAGCAGCTGGAGGAGATGGGAGACCCAGTACTTC. This chain joins TRBV5-1 and TRBJ2-5, with D tentatively TRBD2 (5 bases). The CDR3 has 13 amino acids. The V gene's germline CDR1 is SGHRS and CDR2 YFSETQ. The V end was cut by 3 bases, the J end by 5 bases, with 11 bases between. Using reference TRBV5-1 and TRBJ2-5 for the parts outside the CDR3, the full variable domain is KAGVTQTPRYLIKTRGQQVTLSCSPISGHRSVSWYQQTPGQGLQFLFEYFSETQRNKGNFPGRFSGRQFSNSRSEMNVSTLELGDSALYLCASSWRRWETQYFGPGTRLLVL.

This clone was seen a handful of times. The CDR3 loop is CSVGGLGNNEQFF. The DNA of the CDR3 is TGCAGCGTTGGTGGACTAGGAAACAATGAGCAGTTCTTC. The chain combines TRBV29-1 with TRBJ2-1; 7 bases agree with TRBD2. The J segment lost 5 bases and the V segment lost 4 bases, leaving 5 bases of the junction unmatched. This CDR3 comprises 13 residues. Germline CDR1 and CDR2: SQVTM and ANQGSEA.

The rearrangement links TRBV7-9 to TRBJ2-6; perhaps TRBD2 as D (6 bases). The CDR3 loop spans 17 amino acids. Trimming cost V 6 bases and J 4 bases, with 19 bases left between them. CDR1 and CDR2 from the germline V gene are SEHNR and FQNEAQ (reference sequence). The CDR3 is CASSIWAGGTGANVLTF. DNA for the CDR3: TGTGCCAGCAGTATCTGGGCCGGAGGGACCGGGGCCAACGTCCTGACTTTC.

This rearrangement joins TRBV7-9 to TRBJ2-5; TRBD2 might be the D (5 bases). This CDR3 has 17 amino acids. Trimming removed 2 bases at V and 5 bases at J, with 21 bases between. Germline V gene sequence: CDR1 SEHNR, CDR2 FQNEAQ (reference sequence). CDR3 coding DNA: TGTGCCAGCAGCTTATGGAGGCTAGCCTCCCCGTGGGAGACCCAGTACTTC. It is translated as CASSLWRLASPWETQYF. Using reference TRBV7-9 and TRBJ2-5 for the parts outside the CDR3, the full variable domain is DTGVSQNPRHKITKRGQNVTFRCDPISEHNRLYWYRQTLGQGPEFLTYFQNEAQLEKSRLLSDRFSAERPKGSFSTLEIQRTEQGDSAMYLCASSLWRLASPWETQYFGPGTRLLVL.

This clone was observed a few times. The CDR3: CASSWGMNNEQFF. The CDR3 DNA reads as TGTGCCAGTAGTTGGGGGATGAACAATGAGCAGTTCTTC. The rearrangement joins TRBV19 to TRBJ2-1, with D possibly called TRBD1 or TRBD2 (5 bases each). The germline V gene encodes CDR1 LNHDA and CDR2 SQIVND (reference sequence). Trimming removed 5 bases at V and 5 bases at J, with 10 bases between. The CDR3 contains 13 residues.

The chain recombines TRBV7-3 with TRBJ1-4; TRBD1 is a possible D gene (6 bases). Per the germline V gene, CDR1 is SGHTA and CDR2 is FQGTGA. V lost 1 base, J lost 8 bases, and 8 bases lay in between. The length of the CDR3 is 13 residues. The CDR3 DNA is TGTGCCAGCAGCTTAAACAGGGACGAAAAACTGTTTTTT. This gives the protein CASSLNRDEKLFF.

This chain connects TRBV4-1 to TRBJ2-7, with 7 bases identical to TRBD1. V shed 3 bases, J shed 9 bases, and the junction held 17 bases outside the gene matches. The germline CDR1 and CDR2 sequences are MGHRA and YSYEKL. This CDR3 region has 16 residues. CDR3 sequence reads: CASSHTGEWYLGRQYF. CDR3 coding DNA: TGCGCCAGCAGCCACACAGGGGAGTGGTATCTGGGTCGGCAGTACTTC.

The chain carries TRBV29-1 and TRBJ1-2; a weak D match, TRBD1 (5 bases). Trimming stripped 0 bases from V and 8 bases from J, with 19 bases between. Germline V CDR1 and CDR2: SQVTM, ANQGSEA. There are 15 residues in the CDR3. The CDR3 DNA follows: TGCAGCGTTGAAGACCAAGAAGGGGCCCCGGAGGGCTACACCTTC. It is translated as CSVEDQEGAPEGYTF.

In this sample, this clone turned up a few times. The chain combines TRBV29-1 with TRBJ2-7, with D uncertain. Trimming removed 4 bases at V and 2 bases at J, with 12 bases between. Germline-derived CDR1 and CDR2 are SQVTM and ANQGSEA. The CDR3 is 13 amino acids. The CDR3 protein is CSVAFMVTYEQYF. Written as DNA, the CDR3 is TGCAGCGTTGCTTTTATGGTTACCTACGAGCAGTACTTC.

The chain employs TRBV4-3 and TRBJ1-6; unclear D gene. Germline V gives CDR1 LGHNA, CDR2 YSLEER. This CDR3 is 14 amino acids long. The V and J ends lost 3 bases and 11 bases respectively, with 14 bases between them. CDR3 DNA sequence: TGCGCCAGCAGCCAGGAAGACTTAAATCCACCCCTCCACTTT. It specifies CASSQEDLNPPLHF.

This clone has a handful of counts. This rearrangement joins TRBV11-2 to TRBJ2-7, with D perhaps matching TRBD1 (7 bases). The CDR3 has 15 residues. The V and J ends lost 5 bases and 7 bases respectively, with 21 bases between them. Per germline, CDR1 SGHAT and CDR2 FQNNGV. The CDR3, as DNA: TGTGCCAGCAGCCCACTGACAGGGAGGACGAGAGAGCAGTACTTC. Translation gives CASSPLTGRTREQYF.

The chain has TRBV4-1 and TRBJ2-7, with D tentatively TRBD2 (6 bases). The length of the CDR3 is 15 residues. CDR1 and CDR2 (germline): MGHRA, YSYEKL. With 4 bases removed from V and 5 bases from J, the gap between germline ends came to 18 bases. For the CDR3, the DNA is TGCGCCAGCAGCCCGGAAGAATGGAGGGGCCACGAGCAGTACTTC. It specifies CASSPEEWRGHEQYF.

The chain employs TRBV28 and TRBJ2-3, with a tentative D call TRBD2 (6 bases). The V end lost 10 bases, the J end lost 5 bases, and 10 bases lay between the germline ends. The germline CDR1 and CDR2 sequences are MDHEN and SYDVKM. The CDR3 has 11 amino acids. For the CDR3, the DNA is TGTGCCACCTCCGGGGGAGATACGCAGTATTTT. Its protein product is CATSGGDTQYF.

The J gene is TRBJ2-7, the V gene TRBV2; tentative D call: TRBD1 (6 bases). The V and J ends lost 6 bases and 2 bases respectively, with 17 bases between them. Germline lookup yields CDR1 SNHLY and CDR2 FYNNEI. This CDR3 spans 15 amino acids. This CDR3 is CASRKESGDPYEQYF. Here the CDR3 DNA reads TGTGCCAGCAGAAAGGAGTCAGGGGATCCCTACGAGCAGTACTTC.

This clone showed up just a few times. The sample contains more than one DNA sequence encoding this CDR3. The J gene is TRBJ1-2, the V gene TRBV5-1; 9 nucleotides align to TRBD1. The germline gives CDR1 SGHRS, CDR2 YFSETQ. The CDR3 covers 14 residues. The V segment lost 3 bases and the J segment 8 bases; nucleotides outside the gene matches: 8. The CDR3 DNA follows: TGCGCCAGCAGCTCAACCGGGACAGGGTACGGCTACACCTTC. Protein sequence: CASSSTGTGYGYTF.

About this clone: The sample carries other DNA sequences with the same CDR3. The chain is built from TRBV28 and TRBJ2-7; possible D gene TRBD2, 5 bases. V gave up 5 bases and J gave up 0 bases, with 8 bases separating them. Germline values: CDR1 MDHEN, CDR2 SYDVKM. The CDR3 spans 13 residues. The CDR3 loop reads CASSLGSSYEQYF. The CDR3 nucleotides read TGTGCCAGCAGTCTAGGGAGCTCCTACGAGCAGTACTTC.

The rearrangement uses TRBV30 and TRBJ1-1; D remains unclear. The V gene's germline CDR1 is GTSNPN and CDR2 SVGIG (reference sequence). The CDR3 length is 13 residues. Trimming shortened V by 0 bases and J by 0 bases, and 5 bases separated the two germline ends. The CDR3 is CAWSVMMNTEAFF. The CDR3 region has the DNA TGTGCCTGGAGTGTAATGATGAACACTGAAGCTTTCTTT. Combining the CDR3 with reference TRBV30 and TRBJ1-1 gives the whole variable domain SQTIHQWPATLVQPVGSPLSLECTVEGTSNPNLYWYRQAAGRGLQLLFYSVGIGQISSEVPQNLSASRPQDRQFILSSKKLLLSDSGFYLCAWSVMMNTEAFFGQGTRLTVV.

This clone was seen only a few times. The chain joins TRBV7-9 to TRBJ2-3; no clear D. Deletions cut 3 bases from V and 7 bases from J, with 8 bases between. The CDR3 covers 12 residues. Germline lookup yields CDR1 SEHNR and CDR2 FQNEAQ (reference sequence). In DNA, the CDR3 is TGTGCCAGCAGCTTCGTTATCCATACGCAGTATTTT. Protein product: CASSFVIHTQYF.

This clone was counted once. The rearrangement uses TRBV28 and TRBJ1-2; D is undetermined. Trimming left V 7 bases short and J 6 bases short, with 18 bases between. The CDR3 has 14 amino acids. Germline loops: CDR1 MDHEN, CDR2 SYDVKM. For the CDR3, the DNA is TGTGCCAGCACCTCACCAGGCCCAACGAATGGCTACACCTTC. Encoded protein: CASTSPGPTNGYTF.

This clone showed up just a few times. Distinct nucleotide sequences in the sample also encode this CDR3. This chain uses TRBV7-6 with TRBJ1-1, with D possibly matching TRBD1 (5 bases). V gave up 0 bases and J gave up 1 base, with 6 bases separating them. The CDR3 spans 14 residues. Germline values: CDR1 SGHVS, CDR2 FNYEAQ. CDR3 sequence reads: CASSLAGTNTEAFF. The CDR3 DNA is TGTGCCAGCAGCTTAGCGGGGACGAACACTGAAGCTTTCTTT.